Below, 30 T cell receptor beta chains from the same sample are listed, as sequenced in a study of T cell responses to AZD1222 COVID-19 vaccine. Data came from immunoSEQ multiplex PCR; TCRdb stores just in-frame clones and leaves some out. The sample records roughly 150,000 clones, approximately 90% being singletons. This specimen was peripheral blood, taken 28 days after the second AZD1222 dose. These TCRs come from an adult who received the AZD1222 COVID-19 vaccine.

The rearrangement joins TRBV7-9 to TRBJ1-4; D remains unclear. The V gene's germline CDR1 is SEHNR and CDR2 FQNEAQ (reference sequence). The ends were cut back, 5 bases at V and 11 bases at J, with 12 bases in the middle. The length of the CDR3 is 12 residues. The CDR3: CASSRDVGKLFF. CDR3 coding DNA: TGTGCCAGCAGCAGAGACGTGGGGAAACTGTTTTTT.

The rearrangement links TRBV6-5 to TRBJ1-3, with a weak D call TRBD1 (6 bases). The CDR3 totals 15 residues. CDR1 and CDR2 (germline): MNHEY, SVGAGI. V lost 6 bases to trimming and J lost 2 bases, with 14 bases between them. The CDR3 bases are TGTGCCAGCAGCGTACAGGGTGGTACTGGAAACACCATATATTTT. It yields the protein CASSVQGGTGNTIYF.

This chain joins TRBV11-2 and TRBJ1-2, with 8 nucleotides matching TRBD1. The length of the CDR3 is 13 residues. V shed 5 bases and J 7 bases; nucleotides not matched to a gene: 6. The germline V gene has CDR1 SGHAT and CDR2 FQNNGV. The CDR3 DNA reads TGTGCCAGCAGCGCCGACAGGGGTGCTGGCTACACCTTC. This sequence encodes CASSADRGAGYTF.

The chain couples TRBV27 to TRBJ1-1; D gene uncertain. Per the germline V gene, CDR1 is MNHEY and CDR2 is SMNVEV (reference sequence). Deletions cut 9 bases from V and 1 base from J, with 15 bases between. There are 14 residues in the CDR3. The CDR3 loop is CASHENVENTEAFF. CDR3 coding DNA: TGTGCCAGTCACGAAAACGTCGAGAACACTGAAGCTTTCTTT.

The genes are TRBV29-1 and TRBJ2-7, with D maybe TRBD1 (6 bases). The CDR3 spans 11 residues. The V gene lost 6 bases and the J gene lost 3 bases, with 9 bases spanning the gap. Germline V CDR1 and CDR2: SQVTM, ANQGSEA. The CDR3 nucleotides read TGCAGCGTCCGGGACATCTACGAGCAGTACTTC. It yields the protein CSVRDIYEQYF.

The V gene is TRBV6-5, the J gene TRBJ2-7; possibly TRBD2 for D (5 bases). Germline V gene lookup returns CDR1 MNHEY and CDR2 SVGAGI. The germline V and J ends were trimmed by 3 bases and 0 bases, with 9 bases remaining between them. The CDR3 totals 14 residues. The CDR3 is CASSYFRGSYEQYF. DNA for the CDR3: TGTGCCAGCAGTTATTTCCGGGGCTCCTACGAGCAGTACTTC.

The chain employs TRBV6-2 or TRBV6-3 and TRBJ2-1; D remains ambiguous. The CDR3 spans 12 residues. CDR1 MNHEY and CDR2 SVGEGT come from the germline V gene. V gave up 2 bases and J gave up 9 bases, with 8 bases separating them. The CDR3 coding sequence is TGTGCCAGCAGTTACGTGAGGACTGAGCAGTTCTTC. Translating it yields CASSYVRTEQFF.

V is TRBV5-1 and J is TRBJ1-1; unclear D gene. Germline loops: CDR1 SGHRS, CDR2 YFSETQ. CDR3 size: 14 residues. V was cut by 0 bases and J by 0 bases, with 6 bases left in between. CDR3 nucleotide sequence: TGCGCCAGCAGCTTGGCCTCAGTGAACACTGAAGCTTTCTTT. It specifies CASSLASVNTEAFF.

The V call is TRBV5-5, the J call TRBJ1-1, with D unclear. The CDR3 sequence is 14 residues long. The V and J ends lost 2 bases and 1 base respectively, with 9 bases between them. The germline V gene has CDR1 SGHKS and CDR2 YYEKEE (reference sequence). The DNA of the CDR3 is TGTGCCAGCAGCTTCCTCTGGGAGAACACTGAAGCTTTCTTT. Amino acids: CASSFLWENTEAFF. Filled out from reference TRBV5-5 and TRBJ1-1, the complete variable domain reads DAGVTQSPTHLIKTRGQQVTLRCSPISGHKSVSWYQQVLGQGPQFIFQYYEKEERGRGNFPDRFSARQFPNYSSELNVNALLLGDSALYLCASSFLWENTEAFFGQGTRLTVV.

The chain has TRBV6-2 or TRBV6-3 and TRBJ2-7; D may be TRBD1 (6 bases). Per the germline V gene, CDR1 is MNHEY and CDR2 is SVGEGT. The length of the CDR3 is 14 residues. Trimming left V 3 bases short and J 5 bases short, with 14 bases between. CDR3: CASSYSPGVHEQYF. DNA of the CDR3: TGTGCCAGCAGTTATTCCCCAGGGGTCCACGAGCAGTACTTC.

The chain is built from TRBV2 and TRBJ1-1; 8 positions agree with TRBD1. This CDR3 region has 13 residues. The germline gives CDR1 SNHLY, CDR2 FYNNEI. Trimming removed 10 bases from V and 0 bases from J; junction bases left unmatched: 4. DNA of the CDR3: TGTGCCACCCGGGACAGGATGAACACTGAAGCTTTCTTT. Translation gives CATRDRMNTEAFF.

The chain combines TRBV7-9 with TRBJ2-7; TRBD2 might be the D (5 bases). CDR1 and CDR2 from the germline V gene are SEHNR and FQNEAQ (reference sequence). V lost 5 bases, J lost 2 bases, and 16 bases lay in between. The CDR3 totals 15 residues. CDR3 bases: TGTGCCAGCAGCCCCGAACTACGGGGAGCCTACGAGCAGTACTTC. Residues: CASSPELRGAYEQYF. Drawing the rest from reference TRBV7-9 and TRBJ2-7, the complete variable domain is DTGVSQNPRHKITKRGQNVTFRCDPISEHNRLYWYRQTLGQGPEFLTYFQNEAQLEKSRLLSDRFSAERPKGSFSTLEIQRTEQGDSAMYLCASSPELRGAYEQYFGPGTRLTVT.

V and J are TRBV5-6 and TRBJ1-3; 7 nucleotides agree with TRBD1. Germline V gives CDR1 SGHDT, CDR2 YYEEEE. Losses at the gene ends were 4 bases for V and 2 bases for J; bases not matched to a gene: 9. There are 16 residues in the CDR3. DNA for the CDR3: TGTGCCAGCAGCCTGACAGGGAGTCAAGCTGGAAACACCATATATTTT. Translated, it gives CASSLTGSQAGNTIYF.

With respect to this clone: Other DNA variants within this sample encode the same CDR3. This CDR3 reads CASSHGTGGDYPYEQYF. DNA of the CDR3: TGTGCCAGCAGCCACGGGACAGGGGGCGACTACCCCTACGAGCAGTACTTC. This chain uses TRBV5-5 with TRBJ2-7; TRBD1 aligns across 12 bases. Unmatched junction bases numbered 10, after V lost 4 bases and J lost 2 bases. The V gene's germline CDR1 is SGHKS and CDR2 YYEKEE (reference sequence). The CDR3 has 17 amino acids.

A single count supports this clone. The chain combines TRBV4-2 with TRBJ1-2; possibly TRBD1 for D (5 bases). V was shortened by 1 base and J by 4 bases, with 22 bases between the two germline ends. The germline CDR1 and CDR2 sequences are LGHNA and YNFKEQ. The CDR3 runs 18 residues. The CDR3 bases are TGTGCCAGCAGCCAAGCAAGAGGGCCTGGTGGGGCCTTCTATGGCTACACCTTC. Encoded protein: CASSQARGPGGAFYGYTF.

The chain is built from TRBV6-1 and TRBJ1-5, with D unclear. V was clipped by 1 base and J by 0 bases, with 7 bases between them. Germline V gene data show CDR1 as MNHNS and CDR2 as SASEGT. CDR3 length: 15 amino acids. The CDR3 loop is CASSEGKYSNQPQHF. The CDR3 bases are TGTGCCAGCAGTGAAGGAAAGTATAGCAATCAGCCCCAGCATTTT.

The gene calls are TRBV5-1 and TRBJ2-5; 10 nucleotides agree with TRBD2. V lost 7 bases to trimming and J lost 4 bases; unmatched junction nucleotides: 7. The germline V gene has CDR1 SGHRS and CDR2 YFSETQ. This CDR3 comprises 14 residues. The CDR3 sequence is CASRDIAGGETQYF. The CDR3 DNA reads TGCGCCAGCCGGGATATAGCGGGAGGAGAGACCCAGTACTTC.

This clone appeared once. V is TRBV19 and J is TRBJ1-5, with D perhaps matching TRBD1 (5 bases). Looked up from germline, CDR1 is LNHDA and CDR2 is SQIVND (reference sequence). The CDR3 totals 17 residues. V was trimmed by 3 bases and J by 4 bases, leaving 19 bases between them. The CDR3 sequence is CASSISSGVVLNQPQHF. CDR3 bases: TGTGCCAGTAGTATTTCCTCGGGGGTAGTGCTTAATCAGCCCCAGCATTTT.

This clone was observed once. This chain's CDR3 is CASSRGTSSTRAGELFF. The CDR3 coding sequence is TGCGCCAGCAGCCGTGGGACTAGCAGCACGAGGGCCGGGGAGCTGTTTTTT. The V gene is TRBV4-1, the J gene TRBJ2-2; 9 nucleotides match TRBD2. The CDR3 loop spans 17 amino acids. Germline V gene data show CDR1 as MGHRA and CDR2 as YSYEKL. After removal of 4 bases from V and 6 bases from J, the junction contained 12 bases not matched to a gene.

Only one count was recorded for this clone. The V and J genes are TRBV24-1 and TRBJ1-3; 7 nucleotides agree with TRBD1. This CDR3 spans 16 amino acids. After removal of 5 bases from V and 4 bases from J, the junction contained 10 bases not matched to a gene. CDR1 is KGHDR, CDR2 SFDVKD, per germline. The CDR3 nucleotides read TGTGCCACCAGTGCCGTACAGGGGCGCAGAGGAAACACCATATATTTT. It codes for CATSAVQGRRGNTIYF.

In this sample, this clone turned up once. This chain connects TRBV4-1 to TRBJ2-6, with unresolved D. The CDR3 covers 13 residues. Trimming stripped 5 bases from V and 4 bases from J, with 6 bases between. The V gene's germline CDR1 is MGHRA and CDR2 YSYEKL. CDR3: CASSSRGANVLTF. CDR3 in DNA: TGCGCCAGCAGCTCAAGGGGGGCCAACGTCCTGACTTTC.

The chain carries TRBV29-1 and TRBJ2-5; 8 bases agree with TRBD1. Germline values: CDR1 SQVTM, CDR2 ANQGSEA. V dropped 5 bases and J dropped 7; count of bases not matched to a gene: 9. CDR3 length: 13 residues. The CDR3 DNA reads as TGCAGCGTTCAAGGACAGGGCACGTGGACCCAGTACTTC. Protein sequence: CSVQGQGTWTQYF.

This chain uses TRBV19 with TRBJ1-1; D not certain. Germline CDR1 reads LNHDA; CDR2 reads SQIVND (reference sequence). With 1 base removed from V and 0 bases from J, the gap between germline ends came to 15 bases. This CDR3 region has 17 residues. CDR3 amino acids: CASSIGGRKTMNTEAFF. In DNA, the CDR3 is TGTGCCAGTAGTATAGGCGGCAGGAAGACCATGAACACTGAAGCTTTCTTT.

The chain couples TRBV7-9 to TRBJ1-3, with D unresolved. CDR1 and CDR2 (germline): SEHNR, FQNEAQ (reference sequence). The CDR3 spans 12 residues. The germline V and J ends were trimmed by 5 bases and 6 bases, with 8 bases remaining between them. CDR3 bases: TGTGCCAGCAGCGCGGTGGAAAACACCATATATTTT. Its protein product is CASSAVENTIYF.

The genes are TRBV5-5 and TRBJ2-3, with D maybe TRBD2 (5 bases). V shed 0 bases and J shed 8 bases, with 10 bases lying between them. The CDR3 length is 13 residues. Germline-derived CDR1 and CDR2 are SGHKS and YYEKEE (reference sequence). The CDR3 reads CASSLAGEGTQYF. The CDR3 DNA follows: TGTGCCAGCAGCTTGGCCGGGGAAGGTACGCAGTATTTT.

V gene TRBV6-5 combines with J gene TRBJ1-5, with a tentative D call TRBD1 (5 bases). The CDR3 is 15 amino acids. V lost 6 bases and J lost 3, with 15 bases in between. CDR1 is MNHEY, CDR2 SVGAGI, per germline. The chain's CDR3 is CASSRVGGNNQPQHF. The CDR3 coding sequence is TGTGCCAGCAGCCGTGTGGGGGGGAACAATCAGCCCCAGCATTTT.

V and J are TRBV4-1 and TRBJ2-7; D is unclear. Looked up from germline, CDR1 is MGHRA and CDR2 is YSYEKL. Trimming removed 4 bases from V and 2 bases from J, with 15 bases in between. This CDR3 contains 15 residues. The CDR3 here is CASSLVGHSPYEQYF. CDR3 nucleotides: TGCGCCAGCAGCCTCGTAGGGCACAGTCCCTACGAGCAGTACTTC.

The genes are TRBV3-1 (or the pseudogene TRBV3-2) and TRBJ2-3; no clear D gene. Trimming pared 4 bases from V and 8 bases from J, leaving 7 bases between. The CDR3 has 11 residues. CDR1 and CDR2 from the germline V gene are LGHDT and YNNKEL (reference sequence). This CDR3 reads CASSLEATQYF. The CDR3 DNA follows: TGTGCCAGCAGCCTTGAGGCTACGCAGTATTTT.

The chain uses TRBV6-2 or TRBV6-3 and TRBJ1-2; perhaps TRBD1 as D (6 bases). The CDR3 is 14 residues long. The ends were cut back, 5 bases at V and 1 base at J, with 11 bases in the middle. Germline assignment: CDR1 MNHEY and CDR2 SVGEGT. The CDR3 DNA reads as TGTGCCAGCAGTCAGGGGACATATAACTATGGCTACACCTTC. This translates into CASSQGTYNYGYTF.

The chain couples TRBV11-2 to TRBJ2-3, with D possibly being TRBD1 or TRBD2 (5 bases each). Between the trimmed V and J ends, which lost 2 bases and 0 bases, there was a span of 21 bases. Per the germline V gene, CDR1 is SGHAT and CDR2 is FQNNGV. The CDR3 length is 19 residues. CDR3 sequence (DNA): TGTGCCAGCAGCTTAACGTCACATCGACCAGGGACGAGCACAGATACGCAGTATTTT. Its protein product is CASSLTSHRPGTSTDTQYF.